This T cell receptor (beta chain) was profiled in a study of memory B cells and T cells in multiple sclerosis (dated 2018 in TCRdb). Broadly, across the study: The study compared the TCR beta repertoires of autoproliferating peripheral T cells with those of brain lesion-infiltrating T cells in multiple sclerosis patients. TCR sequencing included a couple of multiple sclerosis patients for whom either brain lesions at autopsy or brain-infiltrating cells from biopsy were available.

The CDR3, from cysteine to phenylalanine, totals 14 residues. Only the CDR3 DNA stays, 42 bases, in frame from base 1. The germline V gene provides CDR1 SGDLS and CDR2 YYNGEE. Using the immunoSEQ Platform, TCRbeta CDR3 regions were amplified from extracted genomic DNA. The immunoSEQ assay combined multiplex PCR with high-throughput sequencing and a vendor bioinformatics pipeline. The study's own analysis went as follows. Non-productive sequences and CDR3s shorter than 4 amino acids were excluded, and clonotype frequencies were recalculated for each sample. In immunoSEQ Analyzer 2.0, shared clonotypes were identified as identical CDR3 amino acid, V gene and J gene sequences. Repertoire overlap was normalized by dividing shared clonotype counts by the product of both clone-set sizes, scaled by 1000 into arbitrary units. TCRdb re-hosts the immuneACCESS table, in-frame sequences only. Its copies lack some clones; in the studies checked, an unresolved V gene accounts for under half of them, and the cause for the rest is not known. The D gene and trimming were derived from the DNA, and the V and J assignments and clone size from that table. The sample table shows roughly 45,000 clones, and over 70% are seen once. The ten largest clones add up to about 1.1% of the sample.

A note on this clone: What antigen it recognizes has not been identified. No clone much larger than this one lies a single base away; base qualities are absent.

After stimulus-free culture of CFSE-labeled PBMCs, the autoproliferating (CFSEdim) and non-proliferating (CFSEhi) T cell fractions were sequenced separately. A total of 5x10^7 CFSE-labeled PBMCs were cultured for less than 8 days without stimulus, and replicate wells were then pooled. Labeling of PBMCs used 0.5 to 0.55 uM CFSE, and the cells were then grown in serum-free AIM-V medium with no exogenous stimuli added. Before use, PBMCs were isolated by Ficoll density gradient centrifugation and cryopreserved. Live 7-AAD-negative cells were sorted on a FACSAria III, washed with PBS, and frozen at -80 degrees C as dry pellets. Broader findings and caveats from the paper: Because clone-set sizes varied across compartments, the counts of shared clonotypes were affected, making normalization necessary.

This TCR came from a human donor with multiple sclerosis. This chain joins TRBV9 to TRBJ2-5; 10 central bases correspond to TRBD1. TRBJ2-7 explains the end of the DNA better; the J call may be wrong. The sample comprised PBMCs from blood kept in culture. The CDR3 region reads CASSEDRGVYEQYF. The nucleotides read TGTGCCAGCAGTGAGGACAGGGGGGTCTACGAGCAGTACTTC.